Sequencing of this T cell receptor (beta chain) was carried out in a study of regulatory T cells in long-lasting Graves disease. Time point denoted: newly diagnosed GD, antithyroid drugs for less than 3 months. RNA extracted from PBMCs served as the sequencing template. To make TCR beta libraries, researchers used iRepertoire HTBI primers and Arm-PCR of CDR3 regions. TCRdb used MiXCR to reprocess the multiplex PCR reads, holding one entry per CDR3 protein. The profile covers 400,000 to 450,000 distinct CDR3 sequences, with about 15% appearing a single time and 15% to 20% taken by the ten largest. This CDR3 comprises 14 residues. For this clonotype: A junction boundary mismatches the germline segment, possibly from a read error.

In addition, the sample was reused for a study of T cells in Graves' hyperthyroidism and ophthalmopathy. That study reports: Each diagnosis drew on symptoms, thyroxine, TRAb, thyroid ultrasound and orbital computed tomography findings. Ophthalmopathy got predicted by the model a median about 6.5 months before its onset.

The sample in question was peripheral blood mononuclear cells (PBMCs), obtained at new diagnosis, from a patient treated with antithyroid drugs. The receptor comes from a woman aged 25 to 39 with Graves disease. The rearrangement links TRBV12-3 or TRBV12-4 to TRBJ2-1; weak D call: TRBD1 (5 bases). DNA for the CDR3: TGTACCAGCAGTTTGGTGGGGCCGAACAATGAGCAGTTCTTC. Translation: CTSSLVGPNNEQFF.